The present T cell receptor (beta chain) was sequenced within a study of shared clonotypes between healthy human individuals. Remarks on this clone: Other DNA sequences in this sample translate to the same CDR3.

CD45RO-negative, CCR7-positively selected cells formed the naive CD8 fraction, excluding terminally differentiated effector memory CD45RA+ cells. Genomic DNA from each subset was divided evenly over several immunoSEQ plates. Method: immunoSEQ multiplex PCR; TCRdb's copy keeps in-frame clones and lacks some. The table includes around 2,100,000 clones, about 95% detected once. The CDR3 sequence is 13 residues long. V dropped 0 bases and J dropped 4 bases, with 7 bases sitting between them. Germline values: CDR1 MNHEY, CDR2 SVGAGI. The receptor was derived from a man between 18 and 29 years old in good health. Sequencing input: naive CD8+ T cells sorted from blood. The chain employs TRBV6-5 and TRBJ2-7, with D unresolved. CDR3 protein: CASSYSTSYEQYF. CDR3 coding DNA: TGTGCCAGCAGTTACTCGACCAGTTACGAGCAGTACTTC.